The 14 T cell receptor beta chains below were found in one sample sequenced in a study of CD8 T cells in ankylosing spondylitis. TCRdb itself ran the 5' RACE reads through MiXCR, one entry per CDR3 protein. Of about 300,000 distinct CDR3 sequences in the sample, about 9.9% were seen once. The sequencing sample was made of blood, either unsorted or a sorted T cell fraction (not recorded which). These receptors all come from a female donor with ankylosing spondylitis or in good health (not recorded which).

The rearrangement joins TRBV28 to TRBJ1-1; TRBD1 agrees at 10 bases. With 5 bases clipped from V and 4 bases from J, the junction kept 13 bases outside the gene matches. The CDR3 loop spans 17 amino acids. Germline V gene lookup returns CDR1 MDHEN and CDR2 SYDVKM. The CDR3 here is CASSPSKPGQGSTEAFF. As DNA, the CDR3 is TGTGCCAGCAGTCCAAGTAAACCGGGACAGGGGTCCACTGAAGCTTTCTTT.

This clonotype was observed at least ten times. The rearrangement uses TRBV12-3 or TRBV12-4 and TRBJ2-7; D may match TRBD1 or TRBD2 (5 bases each). This CDR3 contains 15 residues. V was pared by 3 bases and J by 0 bases, with 12 bases between. CDR3 in DNA: TGTGCCAGCAGTTTCAGAGGGGTAAGCTCCTACGAGCAGTACTTC. Amino acid sequence: CASSFRGVSSYEQYF.

This rearrangement joins TRBV9 to TRBJ2-3; 10 positions agree with TRBD2. The trim removed 3 bases at V and 2 bases at J, leaving 12 bases unmatched. Looked up from germline, CDR1 is SGDLS and CDR2 is YYNGEE. CDR3 length: 18 amino acids. In DNA form, the CDR3 reads TGTGCCAGCAGCGAAGCCCACCGAGCGGGGGGGATCACAGATACGCAGTATTTT. It is translated as CASSEAHRAGGITDTQYF.

This clonotype was counted many times. This sequence joins TRBV10-3 and TRBJ1-3; D ambiguous. The V end lost 3 bases, the J end lost 0 bases, and 9 bases lay between the germline ends. The germline CDR1 and CDR2 sequences are ENHRY and SYGVKD. The CDR3 runs 15 residues. CDR3 in DNA: TGTGCCATCAGTGATAAGAGAAACTCTGGAAACACCATATATTTT. Protein: CAISDKRNSGNTIYF.

The DNA for the CDR3 is TGCGCCAGCAGCTTCCAACAGGGGGCGACCTACAATGAGCAGTTCTTC. Its translation is CASSFQQGATYNEQFF. The chain employs TRBV5-1 and TRBJ2-1, with TRBD1 matching 9 bases. Germline CDR1 and CDR2: SGHRS and YFSETQ. The CDR3 runs 16 residues. Trimming at V came to 2 bases and at J to 2 bases, leaving 5 bases not matched to a gene. Full variable domain (rest looked up from reference TRBV5-1 and TRBJ2-1): KAGVTQTPRYLIKTRGQQVTLSCSPISGHRSVSWYQQTPGQGLQFLFEYFSETQRNKGNFPGRFSGRQFSNSRSEMNVSTLELGDSALYLCASSFQQGATYNEQFFGPGTRLTVL.

As for this clonotype: A read error is possible here, since a much larger clone lies one base away. The chain links TRBV28 to TRBJ2-3, with D maybe TRBD2 (6 bases). Per the germline V gene, CDR1 is MDHEN and CDR2 is SYDVKM. CDR3 length equals 14 residues. Written as DNA, the CDR3 is TGTGCCAGCAAAAGAGCGGGTGAAACAGATACGAAGTATTTT. It yields the protein CASKRAGETDTKYF.

This clonotype came up many times. The chain recombines TRBV5-1 with TRBJ2-7, with 8 bases lining up with TRBD1. In germline, CDR1 is SGHRS, CDR2 YFSETQ. This CDR3 spans 14 amino acids. The ends lost 4 bases at V and 4 bases at J; junction bases unmatched: 7. DNA for the CDR3: TGCGCCAGCAGCGCCCGACAGGGGAAATACGAGCAGTACTTC. This sequence encodes CASSARQGKYEQYF.

This clonotype was counted between two and nine times. The rearrangement uses TRBV4-1 and TRBJ2-7; perhaps TRBD2 as D (6 bases). This CDR3 comprises 14 residues. Germline loops: CDR1 MGHRA, CDR2 YSYEKL. V shed 5 bases and J shed 2 bases, with 13 bases lying between them. The CDR3 loop is CASSSFGGAYEQYF. For the CDR3, the DNA is TGCGCCAGCAGCTCTTTCGGGGGAGCCTACGAGCAGTACTTC.

This clonotype was observed many times. The chain has TRBV12-3 or TRBV12-4 and TRBJ2-1; D is uncertain. Trimming removed 6 bases at V and 5 bases at J, with 11 bases between. The length of the CDR3 is 13 residues. The CDR3, as DNA: TGTGCCAGCAGGGTCCAGCTTAACAATGAGCAGTTCTTC. Protein: CASRVQLNNEQFF.

This clonotype was recorded at least ten times. The J gene is TRBJ2-3, the V gene TRBV20-1, with 9 nucleotides matching TRBD1. The CDR3 extends over 15 amino acids. J was trimmed by 5 bases and V by 6 bases; bases with no gene match: 12. CDR1 and CDR2 (germline): DFQATT, SNEGSKA (reference sequence). The CDR3 loop reads CSAVKITDRGDTQYF. The DNA of the CDR3 is TGCAGTGCCGTAAAGATTACGGACAGGGGAGATACGCAGTATTTT.

This clonotype was counted many times. The chain carries TRBV5-1 and TRBJ2-3; D is perhaps TRBD2 (6 bases). There are 15 residues in the CDR3. In germline, CDR1 is SGHRS, CDR2 YFSETQ. Trimming shortened V by 5 bases and J by 0 bases, and 13 bases separated the two germline ends. The CDR3 is CASRSGGTSTDTQYF. As DNA, the CDR3 is TGCGCCAGCAGGTCTGGAGGGACTAGCACAGATACGCAGTATTTT.

The V and J genes are TRBV20-1 and TRBJ2-3, with D perhaps matching TRBD2 (5 bases). V shed 6 bases and J shed 1 base, with 5 bases lying between them. CDR1 and CDR2 (germline): DFQATT, SNEGSKA (reference sequence). The CDR3 consists of 11 residues. The CDR3 here is CSAEGTDTQYF. CDR3 DNA sequence: TGCAGTGCGGAGGGCACAGATACGCAGTATTTT.

Turning to this clonotype: This may stem from a read error, because a much larger clone lies one nucleotide away. The chain recombines TRBV28 with TRBJ2-1, with D maybe TRBD2 (5 bases). Germline values: CDR1 MDHEN, CDR2 SYDVKM. V lost 7 bases to trimming and J lost 0 bases, with 13 bases between them. This CDR3 spans 15 amino acids. CDR3 bases: TGTGCCAGCATTGTGGACTCGAGCTCCTACAATGAGCAGTTCTTC. It specifies CASIVDSSSYNEQFF.

Note on this clonotype: This clone may be a read error of a much larger clone one base away. The V and J genes are TRBV24-1 and TRBJ2-7; 9 positions agree with TRBD2. The V gene end was trimmed by 0 bases and the J gene end by 0 bases; junction bases not matched to a gene: 5. The V gene's germline CDR1 is KGHDR and CDR2 SFDVKD. The CDR3 is 17 amino acids. The CDR3, as DNA: TGTGCCACCAGTGATTTGAATAGCGGGAGTCCCTCCTACGAGCAGTACTTC. Encoded protein: CATSDLNSGSPSYEQYF.